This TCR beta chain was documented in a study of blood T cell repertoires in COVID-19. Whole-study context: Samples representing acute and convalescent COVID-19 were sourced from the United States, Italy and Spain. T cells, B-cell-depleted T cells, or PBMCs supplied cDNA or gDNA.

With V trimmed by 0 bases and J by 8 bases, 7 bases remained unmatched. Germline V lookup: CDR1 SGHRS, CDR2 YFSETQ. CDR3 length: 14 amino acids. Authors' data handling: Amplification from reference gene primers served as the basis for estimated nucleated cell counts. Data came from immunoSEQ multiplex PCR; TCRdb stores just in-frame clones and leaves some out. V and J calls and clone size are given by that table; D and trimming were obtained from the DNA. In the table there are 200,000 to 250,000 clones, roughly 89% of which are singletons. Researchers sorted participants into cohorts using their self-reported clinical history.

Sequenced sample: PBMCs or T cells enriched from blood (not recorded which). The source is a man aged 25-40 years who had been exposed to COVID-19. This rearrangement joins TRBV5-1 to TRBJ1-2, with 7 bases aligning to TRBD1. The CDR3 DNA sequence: TGCGCCAGCAGCTTGGGGGCTACAGGGGAGGGCTACACCTTC. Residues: CASSLGATGEGYTF.